Below are 24 T cell receptor beta chains sequenced from a single sample in a study of T cells after posttransplantation cyclophosphamide. Busulfan-fludarabine conditioning, marrow transplant, and cyclophosphamide on days +3 and +4 were administered. TCRdb keeps only in-frame clones here, not all; method: immunoSEQ multiplex PCR. The sample carries a few thousand clones, around 67% recorded once. The source material was PBMCs, sampled after allogeneic stem cell transplant with posttransplant cyclophosphamide. These receptors were obtained from a female patient aged 50 to 65 who received an allogeneic stem cell transplant from a related donor, was CMV-positive, and had no GVHD. Some of the T cells may derive from the graft donor.

In nucleotides, the CDR3 is TGTGCCAGCAGTTCCCCGACAGGGAGTACCCCCTACGAGCAGTACTTC. This sequence encodes CASSSPTGSTPYEQYF. The chain couples TRBV6-6 to TRBJ2-7, with 7 bases identical to TRBD1. Germline lookup yields CDR1 MNHNY and CDR2 SVGAGI (reference sequence). Germline trimming cut 4 bases from V and 2 bases from J; bases unmatched to any gene: 11. The length of the CDR3 is 16 residues.

This chain links TRBV6-6 with TRBJ1-4; weak D call: TRBD1 (6 bases). Trimming cost V 5 bases and J 8 bases, with 15 bases left between them. Germline CDR1 is MNHNY and CDR2 is SVGAGI (reference sequence). The CDR3 length is 14 residues. The CDR3, as DNA: TGTGCCAGCAGTCAACAGGGCGTGAGGGAAAAACTGTTTTTT. Translated: CASSQQGVREKLFF.

This clone was picked up one time. This rearrangement joins TRBV20-1 to TRBJ1-1; D is undetermined. The V and J ends lost 5 bases and 6 bases respectively, with 10 bases between them. The CDR3 totals 11 residues. The germline CDR1 and CDR2 sequences are DFQATT and SNEGSKA (reference sequence). The CDR3 DNA reads TGCAGTGCTCCACTAGAACCTGAAGCTTTCTTT. This encodes CSAPLEPEAFF.

The chain joins TRBV11-2 to TRBJ1-2; 12 bases are a match to TRBD1. The V segment lost 10 bases and the J segment 3 bases; nucleotides outside the gene matches: 12. The CDR3 is made up of 16 amino acids. CDR1 is SGHAT and CDR2 is FQNNGV in the germline V gene. CDR3 region: CATAVPGTGGYYGYTF. The CDR3 nucleotides read TGTGCCACCGCAGTCCCCGGGACAGGGGGCTACTATGGCTACACCTTC.

The gene calls are TRBV5-1 and TRBJ1-1; D possibly corresponds to TRBD1 (6 bases). Looked up from germline, CDR1 is SGHRS and CDR2 is YFSETQ. The CDR3 is 16 amino acids. Trimming took 3 bases from V and 3 from J, leaving 18 bases between them. The CDR3 protein is CASSSHLTGLDTEAFF. The CDR3 DNA reads as TGCGCCAGCAGCTCGCACCTTACAGGGCTAGACACTGAAGCTTTCTTT.

This clone was seen only a few times. The chain joins TRBV7-3 to TRBJ1-6; weak D call: TRBD1 (5 bases). V dropped 5 bases and J dropped 10 bases, with 18 bases sitting between them. The CDR3 runs 15 residues. CDR1 is SGHTA and CDR2 is FQGTGA in the germline V gene. CDR3 nucleotide sequence: TGTGCCAGCAGCCACCCTCAGGGTACCGAATCACCCCTCCACTTT. This encodes CASSHPQGTESPLHF.

This chain links TRBV19 with TRBJ2-1; TRBD2 agrees at 7 bases. Trimming at V came to 4 bases and at J to 5 bases, leaving 8 bases not matched to a gene. The CDR3 covers 15 residues. Germline V lookup: CDR1 LNHDA, CDR2 SQIVND (reference sequence). CDR3 DNA sequence: TGTGCCAGTAGTACCGGGGGGTTCCGGGACAATGAGCAGTTCTTC. Its translation: CASSTGGFRDNEQFF. Filled out from reference TRBV19 and TRBJ2-1, the complete variable domain reads DGGITQSPKYLFRKEGQNVTLSCEQNLNHDAMYWYRQDPGQGLRLIYYSQIVNDFQKGDIAEGYSVSREKKESFPLTVTSAQKNPTAFYLCASSTGGFRDNEQFFGPGTRLTVL.

This clone was picked up a small number of times. This chain joins TRBV7-6 and TRBJ1-3, with 8 bases matching TRBD1. The germline gives CDR1 SGHVS, CDR2 FNYEAQ. This CDR3 is built from 14 residues. V trimming: 7 bases; J trimming: 1 base; junction bases outside the gene matches: 3. This CDR3 is CASTTGGSGNTIYF. In DNA, the CDR3 is TGTGCCAGCACCACAGGGGGTTCTGGAAACACCATATATTTT.

The V call is TRBV12-5, the J call TRBJ2-5; 9 bases align to TRBD1. The V gene's germline CDR1 is LGHNT and CDR2 FRNRAP. V lost 5 bases, J lost 2 bases, and 6 bases stayed unmatched. The CDR3 is made up of 15 amino acids. The chain's CDR3 is CASGLHGQGQETQYF. In DNA, the CDR3 is TGTGCTAGTGGTCTCCATGGACAGGGGCAAGAGACCCAGTACTTC.

The V gene is TRBV5-6, the J gene TRBJ2-7, with a tentative D call TRBD1 (6 bases). CDR1 and CDR2 from the germline V gene are SGHDT and YYEEEE. V was trimmed by 0 bases and J by 2 bases, leaving 9 bases between them. This CDR3 has 14 residues. As DNA, the CDR3 is TGTGCCAGCAGCTTGGTGGACAGAACCTACGAGCAGTACTTC. Protein product: CASSLVDRTYEQYF.

The CDR3 DNA reads as TGTGCCAGCAGTCACCGGGACTCTTACTACGAGCAGTACTTC. This gives the protein CASSHRDSYYEQYF. This sequence joins TRBV4-2 and TRBJ2-7, with a possible D match to TRBD2 (6 bases). Germline V gives CDR1 LGHNA, CDR2 YNFKEQ. The V end lost 6 bases, the J end lost 3 bases, and 15 bases lay between the germline ends. The CDR3 totals 14 residues.

The chain is built from TRBV29-1 and TRBJ2-7, with 7 nucleotides matching TRBD1. Per the germline V gene, CDR1 is SQVTM and CDR2 is ANQGSEA. The CDR3 runs 15 residues. The junction had 9 bases not matched to a gene; V was cut back by 4 bases and J by 0 bases. DNA of the CDR3: TGCAGCGTTGGGGCGACAGGGCCCCTCTCCTACGAGCAGTACTTC. It translates to CSVGATGPLSYEQYF.

The genes are TRBV18 and TRBJ1-2; 8 positions match TRBD1. V lost 3 bases to trimming and J lost 1 base; unmatched junction nucleotides: 10. CDR1 KGHSH and CDR2 LQKENI come from the germline V gene. The CDR3 runs 17 residues. The CDR3 bases are TGTGCCAGCTCACCCGGACAGGGCAGCTACAGTAACTATGGCTACACCTTC. Translation gives CASSPGQGSYSNYGYTF.

The chain links TRBV29-1 to TRBJ2-2; 9 bases fit TRBD2. This CDR3 is 14 amino acids long. Germline-derived CDR1 and CDR2 are SQVTM and ANQGSEA. The chain's CDR3 is CGASGATDTGELFF. In DNA, the CDR3 is TGCGGCGCTAGCGGGGCGACCGACACCGGGGAGCTGTTTTTT.

The rearrangement links TRBV7-6 to TRBJ2-1, with D possibly TRBD1 on 5 matching bases. The length of the CDR3 is 13 residues. V was shortened by 6 bases and J by 8 bases, with 14 bases between the two germline ends. Germline CDR1 and CDR2: SGHVS and FNYEAQ. The chain's CDR3 is CASSLAAGYEQFF. CDR3 nucleotide sequence: TGTGCCAGCAGTTTGGCCGCAGGGTATGAGCAGTTCTTC.

This clone was seen only once. The chain has TRBV7-2 and TRBJ2-3; D might be TRBD1 (6 bases). Trimming left V 5 bases short and J 3 bases short, with 15 bases between. The CDR3 is made up of 15 amino acids. CDR1 is SGHTA, CDR2 FQGNSA, per germline. The CDR3 DNA reads TGTGCCAGCAGCCTCAACAGGGAAGGAACAGATACGCAGTATTTT. It yields the protein CASSLNREGTDTQYF.

The V and J genes are TRBV2 and TRBJ2-1; TRBD2 might be the D (5 bases). Germline values: CDR1 SNHLY, CDR2 FYNNEI. This CDR3 comprises 13 residues. V shed 8 bases and J shed 4 bases, with 12 bases lying between them. Here the CDR3 reads CASEGDSYNEQFF. The CDR3 region has the DNA TGTGCCAGCGAGGGTGATTCTTACAATGAGCAGTTCTTC.

This clone was seen more than once but under ten times. The gene calls are TRBV27 and TRBJ1-2, with D unresolved. CDR3 length: 13 amino acids. Germline lookup yields CDR1 MNHEY and CDR2 SMNVEV (reference sequence). The V and J ends lost 0 bases and 4 bases respectively, with 6 bases between them. The CDR3: CASSLSGLYGYTF. CDR3 nucleotide sequence: TGTGCCAGCAGTTTATCGGGCCTCTATGGCTACACCTTC.

The rearrangement joins TRBV4-1 to TRBJ1-4; no firm D call. The CDR3 is made up of 16 amino acids. V was pared by 3 bases and J by 8 bases, with 19 bases between. The germline gives CDR1 MGHRA, CDR2 YSYEKL. The CDR3 region has the DNA TGCGCCAGCAGCCATTTTCCCCGGGCCCCGGGAGAAAAACTGTTTTTT. This translates into CASSHFPRAPGEKLFF.

V gene TRBV2 combines with J gene TRBJ1-4; possible D gene TRBD1, 5 bases. From germline, CDR1 is SNHLY and CDR2 FYNNEI. This CDR3 contains 15 residues. V lost 7 bases and J 1 base, leaving 13 bases between the germline ends. The CDR3 protein is CASKPQGLTNEKLFF. CDR3 nucleotide sequence: TGTGCCAGCAAACCTCAGGGATTAACTAATGAAAAACTGTTTTTT.

This clone was detected a few times. As DNA, the CDR3 is TGCGCCAGCGGAATAGGAGTACGTCGGGGCTACACCTTC. As protein: CASGIGVRRGYTF. The V call is TRBV10-1, the J call TRBJ1-2; D gene ambiguous. V gave up 8 bases and J gave up 8 bases, with 18 bases separating them. This CDR3 contains 13 residues. CDR1 is WNHNN and CDR2 is SYGVQD in the germline V gene (reference sequence).

The V call is TRBV6-5, the J call TRBJ1-5; tentatively, D is TRBD1 (6 bases). CDR1 MNHEY and CDR2 SVGAGI come from the germline V gene. This CDR3 has 14 residues. Trimming took off 7 bases at V and 4 bases at J, with 14 bases between the two ends. CDR3 protein: CASTEGGANQPQHF. The CDR3 region has the DNA TGTGCCAGCACCGAGGGGGGGGCAAATCAGCCCCAGCATTTT.

The J gene is TRBJ2-5, the V gene TRBV7-2; 7 bases are a match to TRBD2. Trimming at V came to 3 bases and at J to 7 bases, leaving 8 bases not matched to a gene. The CDR3 length is 14 residues. Germline V CDR1 and CDR2: SGHTA, FQGNSA. Here the CDR3 DNA reads TGTGCCAGCAGCTTCCCGGGGGGAAGAGTGACCCAGTACTTC. It codes for CASSFPGGRVTQYF.

V and J are TRBV5-1 and TRBJ1-1; D remains unclear. This CDR3 region has 14 residues. The V gene lost 0 bases and the J gene lost 3 bases, with 9 bases spanning the gap. Germline V gene lookup returns CDR1 SGHRS and CDR2 YFSETQ. The CDR3 region is CASSLATSDTEAFF. CDR3 nucleotides: TGCGCCAGCAGCTTGGCCACCTCGGACACTGAAGCTTTCTTT.